What follows are 32 T cell receptor beta chains derived from one specimen sequenced in a study of yellow fever vaccine responses in identical twins. TCRdb re-called the RT-PCR reads through MiXCR, storing one row per CDR3 protein. The sample carries 14,000 or so distinct CDR3 sequences, approximately 84% recorded once. The sample here was T cells from blood (PBMCs), unsorted or a sorted subset (not recorded which), taken before or after yellow fever vaccination (not recorded which). The source of these receptors is a woman aged 18-29 years who received the yellow fever vaccine.

V is TRBV6-2 or TRBV6-3 and J is TRBJ1-5, with 7 bases matching TRBD1. The trim removed 0 bases at V and 7 bases at J, leaving 6 bases unmatched. The CDR3 spans 15 residues. Germline V gene lookup returns CDR1 MNHEY and CDR2 SVGEGT. The CDR3 nucleotides read TGTGCCAGCAGTTACTCGAGGCAGGGGGACCAGCCCCAGCATTTT. Translated: CASSYSRQGDQPQHF.

The chain employs TRBV5-1 and TRBJ2-2; tentative D call: TRBD1 (5 bases). The length of the CDR3 is 15 residues. V gave up 4 bases and J gave up 3 bases, with 13 bases separating them. The V gene's germline CDR1 is SGHRS and CDR2 YFSETQ. The CDR3 protein is CASSPQGWDTGELFF. CDR3 nucleotide sequence: TGCGCCAGCAGCCCCCAGGGATGGGACACCGGGGAGCTGTTTTTT. Complete variable domain (other parts from reference TRBV5-1 and TRBJ2-2): KAGVTQTPRYLIKTRGQQVTLSCSPISGHRSVSWYQQTPGQGLQFLFEYFSETQRNKGNFPGRFSGRQFSNSRSEMNVSTLELGDSALYLCASSPQGWDTGELFFGEGSRLTVL.

This clonotype was seen only once. The CDR3 is CASSEGLGLYEQYV. The CDR3 DNA reads TGTGCCAGCAGCGAGGGACTAGGGCTCTACGAGCAGTACGTC. The chain links TRBV11-3 to TRBJ2-7, with 8 positions matching TRBD2. The germline V gene encodes CDR1 SGHNT and CDR2 YENEEA. V dropped 5 bases and J dropped 3; count of bases not matched to a gene: 6. This CDR3 has 14 amino acids.

The chain combines TRBV6-4 with TRBJ1-1; D is unresolved. The CDR3 totals 13 residues. V lost 2 bases, J lost 2 bases, and 6 bases lay in between. Germline CDR1 and CDR2: MRHNA and SNTAGT. The CDR3 region is CASSDAANTEAFF. The CDR3 region has the DNA TGTGCCAGCAGTGACGCAGCAAACACTGAAGCTTTCTTT.

The rearrangement uses TRBV19 and TRBJ2-2; no firm D call. Deletions cut 5 bases from V and 13 bases from J, with 17 bases between. The CDR3 is 13 residues long. CDR1 is LNHDA, CDR2 SQIVND, per germline (reference sequence). CDR3 protein: CASSPPGRVWLFF. DNA of the CDR3: TGTGCCAGTAGTCCCCCCGGTAGGGTATGGCTGTTTTTT.

Turning to this clonotype: One junction end disagrees with the germline gene, perhaps due to a read error. The CDR3 sequence is CASTLGLQDEQFF. Written as DNA, the CDR3 is TGTGCCAGCACCTTAGGGCTTCAGGACGAGCAGTTCTTC. This chain uses TRBV11-2 with TRBJ2-1; D unresolved. Germline V gene lookup returns CDR1 SGHAT and CDR2 FQNNGV. The CDR3 extends over 13 amino acids.

CDR3: CASSPLTGAEAFF. CDR3 bases: TGTGCCAGCTCACCACTGACAGGGGCGGAAGCTTTCTTT. The V and J genes are TRBV18 and TRBJ1-1, with 8 bases matching TRBD1. CDR3 length equals 13 residues. Unmatched junction bases numbered 3, after V lost 1 base and J lost 8 bases. Germline CDR1 KGHSH, CDR2 LQKENI.

V gene TRBV28 combines with J gene TRBJ1-2; no firm D call. Germline-derived CDR1 and CDR2 are MDHEN and SYDVKM. V was shortened by 5 bases and J by 7 bases, with 17 bases between the two germline ends. CDR3 length: 14 amino acids. CDR3: CASSPPVSWAGYTF. The CDR3 DNA follows: TGTGCCAGCAGTCCTCCCGTTTCGTGGGCTGGCTACACCTTC.

DNA for the CDR3: TGTGCCAGCAGCCCACAACAAATCGCCAGGGGCGGCACTGAAGCTTTCTTT. Translating it yields CASSPQQIARGGTEAFF. The chain has TRBV7-2 and TRBJ1-1; TRBD1 is a possible D gene (6 bases). CDR3 length equals 17 residues. Trimming took 5 bases from V and 4 from J, leaving 23 bases between them. Per germline, CDR1 SGHTA and CDR2 FQGNSA.

The chain links TRBV4-1 to TRBJ2-5; D is unresolved. V was trimmed by 6 bases and J by 4 bases, leaving 12 bases between them. The CDR3 length is 13 residues. Germline V gene sequence: CDR1 MGHRA, CDR2 YSYEKL. The CDR3 coding sequence is TGCGCCAGCAGTTATCGGCCCCTAGAGACCCAGTACTTC. It yields the protein CASSYRPLETQYF.

This chain links TRBV13 with TRBJ1-5; 8 bases map to TRBD1. V was clipped by 4 bases and J by 4 bases; unmatched bases: 3. This CDR3 spans 14 amino acids. Per the germline V gene, CDR1 is PRHDT and CDR2 is FYEKMQ (reference sequence). The CDR3 reads CASSWTGRNQPQHF. CDR3 nucleotide sequence: TGTGCCAGCAGCTGGACAGGGAGAAATCAGCCCCAGCATTTT.

This clonotype was observed once. V and J are TRBV11-3 and TRBJ1-2, with a tentative D call TRBD1 (5 bases). V lost 5 bases to trimming and J lost 5 bases, with 15 bases between them. The CDR3 loop spans 14 amino acids. The germline V gene encodes CDR1 SGHNT and CDR2 YENEEA. The chain's CDR3 is CASSNFGGGYGYTF. CDR3 coding DNA: TGTGCCAGCAGCAATTTCGGCGGGGGATATGGCTACACCTTC.

The chain couples TRBV7-2 to TRBJ2-5, with D possibly matching TRBD2 (5 bases). Per the germline V gene, CDR1 is SGHTA and CDR2 is FQGNSA. V lost 0 bases and J 2 bases, leaving 7 bases between the germline ends. The CDR3 length is 14 residues. CDR3 in amino acids: CASSLAVAQETQYF. The CDR3 DNA sequence: TGTGCCAGCAGCTTAGCGGTAGCGCAAGAGACCCAGTACTTC.

The V gene is TRBV11-2, the J gene TRBJ2-7; D assignment may be TRBD1 or TRBD2 (5 bases each). The CDR3 runs 14 residues. Germline V gene lookup returns CDR1 SGHAT and CDR2 FQNNGV. Trimming took off 3 bases at V and 2 bases at J, with 11 bases between the two ends. CDR3 residues: CASSFPGPTYEQYF. CDR3 DNA sequence: TGTGCCAGCAGCTTTCCGGGACCTACCTACGAGCAGTACTTC. The full variable domain, completed using reference TRBV11-2 and TRBJ2-7, is EAGVAQSPRYKIIEKRQSVAFWCNPISGHATLYWYQQILGQGPKLLIQFQNNGVVDDSQLPKDRFSAERLKGVDSTLKIQPAKLEDSAVYLCASSFPGPTYEQYFGPGTRLTVT.

This sequence joins TRBV19 and TRBJ1-4; possibly TRBD1 for D (5 bases). From germline, CDR1 is LNHDA and CDR2 SQIVND (reference sequence). This CDR3 region has 15 residues. The V end was cut by 0 bases, the J end by 8 bases, with 13 bases between. As DNA, the CDR3 is TGTGCCAGTAGTATAGACCCGGGACCGCGGGAAAAACTGTTTTTT. Encoded protein: CASSIDPGPREKLFF.

V gene TRBV20-1 combines with J gene TRBJ2-7; 8 bases match TRBD1. Trimming took 2 bases from V and 3 from J; bases not matched to a gene: 12. The CDR3 is 16 amino acids. The germline V gene encodes CDR1 DFQATT and CDR2 SNEGSKA (reference sequence). CDR3 region: CSARNPQGARVYEQYV. CDR3 sequence (DNA): TGCAGTGCTAGAAATCCCCAGGGGGCGCGGGTCTACGAGCAGTACGTC.

This chain uses TRBV11-1 with TRBJ1-3; D possibly corresponds to TRBD1 (6 bases). The germline V gene encodes CDR1 SGHAT and CDR2 FQDESV (reference sequence). V was shortened by 4 bases and J by 0 bases, with 13 bases between the two germline ends. The CDR3 length is 16 residues. CDR3 sequence reads: CASSSTTGTSGNTIYF. DNA for the CDR3: TGTGCCAGCAGCTCCACGACAGGAACCTCTGGAAACACCATATATTTT.

The V gene is TRBV3-1, the J gene TRBJ1-2; D might be TRBD1 (5 bases). Germline CDR1 reads LGHDT; CDR2 reads YNNKEL (reference sequence). The CDR3 sequence is 13 residues long. V was clipped by 6 bases and J by 4 bases, with 12 bases between them. The CDR3 nucleotides are TGTGCCAGCAGAAAGGGACTTTCCTATGGCTACACCTTC. This encodes CASRKGLSYGYTF. Full variable domain (outside the CDR3, taken from reference TRBV3-1 and TRBJ1-2): DTAVSQTPKYLVTQMGNDKSIKCEQNLGHDTMYWYKQDSKKFLKIMFSYNNKELIINETVPNRFSPKSPDKAHLNLHINSLELGDSAVYFCASRKGLSYGYTFGSGTRLTVV.

The genes are TRBV5-1 and TRBJ2-3, with D maybe TRBD2 (6 bases). This CDR3 has 15 residues. V gave up 5 bases and J gave up 2 bases, with 15 bases separating them. Looked up from germline, CDR1 is SGHRS and CDR2 is YFSETQ. The CDR3 loop is CASRRGSATTDTQYF. The CDR3 nucleotides are TGCGCCAGCAGACGGGGGTCAGCCACCACAGATACGCAGTATTTT.

This clonotype was counted once. V usage is TRBV29-1 and J usage is TRBJ2-5; D ambiguous. With 4 bases removed from V and 3 bases from J, the gap between germline ends came to 9 bases. The CDR3 has 12 amino acids. CDR1 is SQVTM and CDR2 is ANQGSEA in the germline V gene. The CDR3 is CSVGQAEETQYF. CDR3 in DNA: TGCAGCGTTGGGCAGGCAGAAGAGACCCAGTACTTC. The full variable domain, its missing parts supplied by reference TRBV29-1 and TRBJ2-5, is SAVISQKPSRDICQRGTSLTIQCQVDSQVTMMFWYRQQPGQSLTLIATANQGSEATYESGFVIDKFPISRPNLTFSTLTVSNMSPEDSSIYLCSVGQAEETQYFGPGTRLLVL.

The gene calls are TRBV10-3 and TRBJ1-1; D is uncertain. Looked up from germline, CDR1 is ENHRY and CDR2 is SYGVKD. With 10 bases removed from V and 10 bases from J, the gap between germline ends came to 22 bases. There are 13 residues in the CDR3. CDR3 bases: TGTGCCACCGGCTATGATCAGACGTCCGGAGCTTTCTTT. This sequence encodes CATGYDQTSGAFF.

This clonotype was recorded a few times. This sequence joins TRBV18 and TRBJ1-1, with TRBD1 as a possible D gene (6 bases). The V and J ends lost 5 bases and 2 bases respectively, with 15 bases between them. Germline V gene lookup returns CDR1 KGHSH and CDR2 LQKENI. The CDR3 extends over 15 amino acids. This CDR3 reads CASSSQGLGNTEAFF. The DNA of the CDR3 is TGTGCCAGCTCATCACAGGGCCTGGGAAACACTGAAGCTTTCTTT.

The chain uses TRBV20-1 and TRBJ1-4, with D perhaps matching TRBD1 (5 bases). CDR1 DFQATT and CDR2 SNEGSKA come from the germline V gene (reference sequence). V lost 0 bases and J lost 4, with 9 bases in between. The CDR3 extends over 14 amino acids. CDR3 amino acids: CSARDLQVNEKLFF. DNA of the CDR3: TGCAGTGCTAGAGATTTACAGGTTAATGAAAAACTGTTTTTT.

This clonotype was found once. The chain recombines TRBV20-1 with TRBJ1-1, with D uncertain. CDR1 and CDR2 (germline): DFQATT, SNEGSKA (reference sequence). V was pared by 6 bases and J by 3 bases, with 11 bases between. The CDR3 sequence is 12 residues long. The CDR3 DNA sequence: TGCAGTGCCCCTCCTTTGGACACTGAAGCTTTCTTT. This encodes CSAPPLDTEAFF.

The V and J genes are TRBV3-1 and TRBJ1-2; 9 nucleotides match TRBD1. The CDR3 has 13 residues. V lost 5 bases, J lost 8 bases, and 6 bases stayed unmatched. CDR1 LGHDT and CDR2 YNNKEL come from the germline V gene (reference sequence). The CDR3 sequence: CASSSGTGRGYTF. In DNA form, the CDR3 reads TGTGCCAGCAGCTCTGGGACAGGGCGAGGCTACACCTTC.

This clonotype was detected a few times. V and J are TRBV2 and TRBJ1-2; D is undetermined. CDR1 is SNHLY and CDR2 is FYNNEI in the germline V gene. The CDR3 loop spans 14 amino acids. V shed 6 bases and J shed 2 bases, with 13 bases lying between them. The CDR3 nucleotides read TGTGCCAGCAGCGAGGACGGACGGAACTATGGCTACACCTTC. It encodes CASSEDGRNYGYTF. The full variable domain, completed using reference TRBV2 and TRBJ1-2, is EPEVTQTPSHQVTQMGQEVILRCVPISNHLYFYWYRQILGQKVEFLVSFYNNEISEKSEIFDDQFSVERPDGSNFTLKIRSTKLEDSAMYFCASSEDGRNYGYTFGSGTRLTVV.

In its sample, this clonotype was seen a few times. The rearrangement uses TRBV29-1 and TRBJ1-1; TRBD1 aligns across 8 bases. CDR3 length: 15 residues. Looked up from germline, CDR1 is SQVTM and CDR2 is ANQGSEA. Trimming at V came to 3 bases and at J to 0 bases, leaving 6 bases not matched to a gene. The CDR3 here is CSVEVRDRLNTEAFF. DNA for the CDR3: TGCAGCGTTGAGGTTAGGGACAGGCTGAACACTGAAGCTTTCTTT.

V and J are TRBV11-3 and TRBJ2-3; TRBD1 agrees at 9 bases. The CDR3 consists of 15 residues. In germline, CDR1 is SGHNT, CDR2 YENEEA. V lost 5 bases to trimming and J lost 2 bases; unmatched junction nucleotides: 5. The DNA for the CDR3 is TGTGCCAGCAGCCCAGGACAGGGGATCACAGATACGCAGTATTTT. Translating gives CASSPGQGITDTQYF.

V usage is TRBV20-1 and J usage is TRBJ1-3, with D unresolved. V was trimmed by 7 bases and J by 0 bases, leaving 10 bases between them. Germline values: CDR1 DFQATT, CDR2 SNEGSKA (reference sequence). The CDR3 is 13 amino acids. The CDR3 DNA sequence: TGCAGTGTTCAGGTCCCCTCTGGAAACACCATATATTTT. Protein sequence: CSVQVPSGNTIYF.

A single count supports this clonotype. The chain recombines TRBV20-1 with TRBJ1-2; weak D call: TRBD1 (5 bases). V was shortened by 1 base and J by 1 base, with 16 bases between the two germline ends. CDR3 length equals 16 residues. Germline V gene lookup returns CDR1 DFQATT and CDR2 SNEGSKA (reference sequence). CDR3 region: CSARVLDSAINYGYTF. CDR3 nucleotide sequence: TGCAGTGCTAGAGTCCTTGACAGCGCAATTAACTATGGCTACACCTTC.

V usage is TRBV7-2 and J usage is TRBJ1-1; D perhaps matches TRBD1 (5 bases). Trimming shortened V by 0 bases and J by 4 bases, and 9 bases separated the two germline ends. CDR1 SGHTA and CDR2 FQGNSA come from the germline V gene. The CDR3 covers 14 residues. The DNA for the CDR3 is TGTGCCAGCAGCTTAGCGCGGGGGGGCACTGAAGCTTTCTTT. Translated: CASSLARGGTEAFF.

The genes are TRBV20-1 and TRBJ2-5; the D is unclear. With 7 bases removed from V and 5 bases from J, the gap between germline ends came to 11 bases. In germline, CDR1 is DFQATT, CDR2 SNEGSKA (reference sequence). The CDR3 sequence is 11 residues long. The CDR3 DNA is TGCAGTGTCCCGAGTTTGGAGACCCAGTACTTC. Its translation is CSVPSLETQYF.